The clone carrying this TCR beta chain appeared once. The antigen remains unidentified. PCR used 60 Vbeta primers and 13 Jbeta primers. Clones were read by immunoSEQ multiplex PCR, and TCRdb kept only the in-frame ones, dropping some. This sample yields approximately 160,000 clones, of which roughly 80% are seen a single time; more than 5.5% belongs to the top ten. CDR1 is SGHNT, CDR2 YENEEA, per germline. The CDR3 runs to 15 residues. V was clipped by 5 bases and J by 4 bases; unmatched bases: 6. This sample stems from a study of cytomegalovirus exposure and HLA in healthy donors. Study-wide context: Unique TCRs from HLA-typed donors, about 78 million of them, were held in an early data release. Study observations and caveats: Reportedly, a later analysis found an Asian-associated ancestry cluster had fewer N-insertions than the approximately 670-donor mean. It was in a later analysis that TCR association rates were seen to vary by HLA locus, highest for DRB1 and lowest for HLA-C.

The sequencing sample was made of PBMCs. This chain links TRBV11-3 with TRBJ2-3; 10 nucleotides align to TRBD2. The origin of this receptor is a man aged 30 to 39 in good health and CMV-seropositive. The CDR3 protein is CASSLVAGGSDTQYF. As DNA, the CDR3 is TGTGCCAGCAGCCTGGTAGCGGGAGGTTCAGATACGCAGTATTTT. The full variable domain, rest sourced from reference TRBV11-3 and TRBJ2-3, is EAGVVQSPRYKIIEKKQPVAFWCNPISGHNTLYWYLQNLGQGPELLIRYENEEAVDDSQLPKDRFSAERLKGVDSTLKIQPAELGDSAVYLCASSLVAGGSDTQYFGPGTRLTVL.